This TCR beta chain was obtained from a study of blood T cell repertoires in COVID-19. Study processing details: Using reference gene primer amplification, nucleated cell counts were estimated. Clones were sequenced by immunoSEQ multiplex PCR, and TCRdb holds only the in-frame ones, with some missing. V, J and clone size derive from that table, while D and trimming were established from the DNA sequence. The table lists over 100,000 clones, roughly nine tenths of them singletons. Germline values: CDR1 SGDLS, CDR2 YYNGEE. The CDR3 is 16 amino acids. V lost 4 bases, J lost 2 bases, and 17 bases lay in between.

The sequenced sample consisted of peripheral blood. The gene calls are TRBV9 and TRBJ2-3, with a possible D match to TRBD1 (6 bases). The TCR sequence derives from a man between 40 and 49 years old with acute or convalescent COVID-19. The CDR3 loop is CASSPRGQTNTDTQYF. For the CDR3, the DNA is TGTGCCAGCAGCCCCCGGGGACAAACCAACACAGATACGCAGTATTTT.